What follows are 4 T cell receptor beta chains derived from one specimen sequenced in a study of blood T cell repertoires in COVID-19. The data were produced by immunoSEQ multiplex PCR, yet TCRdb's version contains in-frame clones alone and is incomplete. The sample has over 90,000 clones; around 83% are singletons. The sequenced material came from peripheral blood. The receptors were gathered from a woman aged 55-70 years in a cohort sampled during active or convalescent COVID-19.

The J gene is TRBJ1-1, the V gene TRBV11-2, with unresolved D. V was trimmed by 2 bases and J by 8 bases, leaving 15 bases between them. The CDR3 length is 14 residues. Germline V gene lookup returns CDR1 SGHAT and CDR2 FQNNGV. The DNA for the CDR3 is TGTGCCAGCAGCTTATTCACAGACCCCCGGGAAGCTTTCTTT. It specifies CASSLFTDPREAFF.

The V and J genes are TRBV3-1 (or the pseudogene TRBV3-2) and TRBJ2-7; possibly TRBD2 for D (5 bases). V lost 4 bases to trimming and J lost 2 bases, with 12 bases between them. Looked up from germline, CDR1 is LGHDT and CDR2 is YNNKEL (reference sequence). This CDR3 comprises 14 residues. CDR3 in amino acids: CASSPQTGTYEQYF. DNA of the CDR3: TGTGCCAGCAGCCCCCAGACGGGGACCTACGAGCAGTACTTC.

The chain uses TRBV6-6 and TRBJ2-5; perhaps TRBD1 as D (5 bases). Germline CDR1 MNHNY, CDR2 SVGAGI (reference sequence). The CDR3 runs to 16 residues. The V gene lost 7 bases and the J gene lost 5 bases, with 23 bases spanning the gap. The CDR3 nucleotides read TGTGCCAGCACCCACGGGTTGACAGTTTTATCGGAGACCCAGTACTTC. It encodes CASTHGLTVLSETQYF.

This clone has just one count. The CDR3 reads CASSWAGGRNGYTF. CDR3 sequence (DNA): TGTGCCAGCAGTTGGGCAGGGGGACGGAATGGCTACACCTTC. This chain uses TRBV25-1 with TRBJ1-2, with 7 positions matching TRBD1. With 5 bases clipped from V and 6 bases from J, the junction kept 9 bases outside the gene matches. Germline V gene lookup returns CDR1 MGHDK and CDR2 SYGVNS. CDR3 length: 14 residues.